This entry is about one T cell receptor beta chain. Its matching antigen is unknown. This sample is part of a study of graft-versus-host responses after intestinal transplantation. Turning to the study itself: Grafts that recipients had were multivisceral, liver-intestinal, or isolated intestinal transplants. Following induction with anti-thymocyte globulin, all recipients were given tacrolimus and steroids for roughly three years.

The data were produced by immunoSEQ multiplex PCR, yet TCRdb's version contains in-frame clones alone and is incomplete. The sample has 80,000 to 90,000 clones, roughly 90% seen once; the top ten hold around 0.1%. Germline CDR1 is SGHTA and CDR2 is FQGTGA. CDR3 size: 13 residues. The trim removed 5 bases at V and 7 bases at J, leaving 0 bases unmatched. Study outcomes and limitations: Allografts of patients with graft-donor T cell macrochimerism showed high graft-versus-host to host-versus-graft clone ratios. Among circulating GvH clones, peak levels were associated with early post-transplant declines in HvG clones.

The rearrangement uses TRBV7-3 and TRBJ2-7; 15 bases line up with TRBD2. This clonotype was obtained from a human donor who received an intestinal transplant. The sequenced sample was unstimulated CD4+ T cells sorted from spleen or lymph node cells, obtained before intestinal transplant. This CDR3 is CASSGTSGGEQYF. CDR3 in DNA: TGTGCCAGCAGCGGGACTAGCGGGGGGGAGCAGTACTTC.